The clone carrying this TCR beta chain was seen a handful of times. The antigen remains unidentified. CDR3 size: 15 residues. The germline V gene has CDR1 SGHTA and CDR2 FQGNSA. Trimming left V 4 bases short and J 1 base short, with 13 bases between. The data are from a study of neurological immune-mediated disorders. Points from the study as a whole: The level of TCR clonal expansion was highest in patients with HTLV-1-associated myelopathy and lowest in multiple sclerosis, where it fell below the level seen in healthy controls.

Every sequencing run returned over 200 million TCR-beta sequences, which were derived from 15-18 subjects. In TCRdb, the 5' RACE reads were re-called with MiXCR into one record per CDR3 protein. The data show about 18,000 distinct CDR3 sequences, 3.5% seen once. CD4+ or CD8+ T cells at a count of about 1 million served as input for the sorted libraries. The sequence was obtained from a woman aged 40 to 50 in good health. Sequenced material: CD8+ T cells from blood. The V gene is TRBV7-2, the J gene TRBJ1-1; no clear D gene. The CDR3 region is CASSSSGFGNTEAFF. The CDR3, as DNA: TGTGCCAGCAGCTCCTCCGGGTTTGGGAACACTGAAGCTTTCTTT. The whole variable domain, filled in from reference TRBV7-2 and TRBJ1-1, reads GAGVSQSPSNKVTEKGKDVELRCDPISGHTALYWYRQSLGQGLEFLIYFQGNSAPDKSGLPSDRFSAERTGGSVSTLTIQRTQQEDSAVYLCASSSSGFGNTEAFFGQGTRLTVV.